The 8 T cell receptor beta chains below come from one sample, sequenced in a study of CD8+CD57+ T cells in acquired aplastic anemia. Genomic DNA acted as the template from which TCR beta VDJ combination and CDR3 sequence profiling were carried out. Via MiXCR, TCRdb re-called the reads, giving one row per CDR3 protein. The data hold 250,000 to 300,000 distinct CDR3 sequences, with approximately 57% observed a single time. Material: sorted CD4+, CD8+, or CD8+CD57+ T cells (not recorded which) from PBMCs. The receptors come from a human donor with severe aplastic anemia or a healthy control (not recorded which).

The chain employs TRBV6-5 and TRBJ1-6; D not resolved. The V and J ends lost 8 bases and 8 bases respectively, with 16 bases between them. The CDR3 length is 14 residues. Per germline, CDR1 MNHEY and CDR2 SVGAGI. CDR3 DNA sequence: TGTGCCAGCCTCCCCTCTGGGGAATATTCACCCCTCCACTTT. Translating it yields CASLPSGEYSPLHF.

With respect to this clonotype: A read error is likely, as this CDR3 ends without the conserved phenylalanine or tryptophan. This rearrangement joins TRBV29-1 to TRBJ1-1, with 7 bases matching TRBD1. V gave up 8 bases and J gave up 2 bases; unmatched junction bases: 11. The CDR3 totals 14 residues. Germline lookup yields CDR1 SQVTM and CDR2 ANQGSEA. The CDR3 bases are TGCAGCAGGAACGGGGGAGGGGGCAACACTGAAGCTTTCCTT. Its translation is CSRNGGGGNTEAFL.

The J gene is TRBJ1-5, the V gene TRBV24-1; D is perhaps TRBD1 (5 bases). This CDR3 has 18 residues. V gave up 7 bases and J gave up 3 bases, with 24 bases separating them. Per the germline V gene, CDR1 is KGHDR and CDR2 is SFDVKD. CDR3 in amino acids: CATSKGGGRDPSNQPQHF. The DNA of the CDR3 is TGTGCCACCAGCAAAGGAGGAGGACGGGACCCTTCCAATCAGCCCCAGCATTTT.

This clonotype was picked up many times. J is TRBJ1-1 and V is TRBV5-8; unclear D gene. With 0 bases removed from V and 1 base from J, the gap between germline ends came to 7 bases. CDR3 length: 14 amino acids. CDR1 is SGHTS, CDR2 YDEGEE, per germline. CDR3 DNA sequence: TGTGCCAGCAGCTTGGCCCGGGAGAACACTGAAGCTTTCTTT. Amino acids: CASSLARENTEAFF. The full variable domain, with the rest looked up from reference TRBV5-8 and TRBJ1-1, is EAGVTQSPTHLIKTRGQQATLRCSPISGHTSVYWYQQALGLGLQFLLWYDEGEERNRGNFPPRFSGRQFPNYSSELNVNALELEDSALYLCASSLARENTEAFFGQGTRLTVV.

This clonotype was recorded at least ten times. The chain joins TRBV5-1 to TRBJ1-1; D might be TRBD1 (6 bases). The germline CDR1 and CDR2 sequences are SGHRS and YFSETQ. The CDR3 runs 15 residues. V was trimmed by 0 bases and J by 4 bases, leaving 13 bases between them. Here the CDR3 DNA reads TGCGCCAGCAGCTTGGCCTATGACAGGTCCACTGAAGCTTTCTTT. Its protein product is CASSLAYDRSTEAFF.

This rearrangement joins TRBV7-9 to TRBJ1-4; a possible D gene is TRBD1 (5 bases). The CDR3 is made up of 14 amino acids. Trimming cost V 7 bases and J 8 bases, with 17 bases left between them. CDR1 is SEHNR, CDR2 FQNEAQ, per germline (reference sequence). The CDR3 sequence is CASNEVGGSEKLFF. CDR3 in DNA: TGTGCCAGCAACGAGGTCGGGGGATCCGAAAAACTGTTTTTT. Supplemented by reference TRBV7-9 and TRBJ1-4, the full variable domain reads DTGVSQNPRHKITKRGQNVTFRCDPISEHNRLYWYRQTLGQGPEFLTYFQNEAQLEKSRLLSDRFSAERPKGSFSTLEIQRTEQGDSAMYLCASNEVGGSEKLFFGSGTQLSVL.

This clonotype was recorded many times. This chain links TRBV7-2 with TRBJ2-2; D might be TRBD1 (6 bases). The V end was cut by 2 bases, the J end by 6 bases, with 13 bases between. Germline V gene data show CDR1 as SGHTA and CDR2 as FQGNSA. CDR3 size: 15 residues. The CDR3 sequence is CASSLRTVPSGELFF. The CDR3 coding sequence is TGTGCCAGCAGCTTACGGACAGTTCCATCCGGGGAGCTGTTTTTT.

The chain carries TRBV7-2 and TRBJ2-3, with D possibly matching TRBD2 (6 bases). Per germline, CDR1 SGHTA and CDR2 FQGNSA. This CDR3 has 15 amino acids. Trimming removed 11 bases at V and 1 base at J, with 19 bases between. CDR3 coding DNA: TGTGCCGTGCGGCTGAGTAGCGGACGCACAGATACGCAGTATTTT. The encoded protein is CAVRLSSGRTDTQYF.